This TCR beta chain was retrieved from a study of tumor and adjacent non-tumor tissue in lung cancer. A modified ARM-PCR protocol with three rounds of nested PCR amplified TCRbeta. In TCRdb, the multiplex PCR reads were re-called with MiXCR into one record per CDR3 protein. The table records around 57,000 distinct CDR3 sequences, around 61% of them present only once. The template was RNA from unsorted bulk tissue. The normal lung tissue was taken more than 3 cm from the tumor edge. Chemotherapy-naive patients with new lung cancer underwent thoracic surgery in China, August–November 2014. A word on this clonotype: Its target is not known. The missing conserved phenylalanine or tryptophan at the end of this CDR3 makes a read error likely.

The study's findings and limits: TCR diversity was significantly greater in tumor than normal lung tissue. Normal lung showed higher cumulative top 100 clone frequency than tumor.

Between the trimmed V and J ends, which lost 8 bases and 0 bases, there was a span of 17 bases. The CDR3 is 16 amino acids. The sequence derives from a man between 65 and 85 years old with non-small cell lung cancer. Sequencing was carried out using distant non-tumor lung tissue. The chain carries TRBV12-3 or TRBV12-4 and TRBJ2-4; TRBD1 or TRBD2 may be the D gene (5 bases each). CDR3 region: CASSDIRGVAKNIQYS. The CDR3 DNA reads as TGTGCCAGCTCGGACATAAGGGGAGTAGCCAAAAACATTCAGTACTCC.